These T cell receptor beta chains were read from a single sample in a study of OX40 agonist ivuxolimab in advanced cancers. Here immunoSEQ multiplex PCR was the method, and the copy in TCRdb shows in-frame clones only, minus some. The sample lists approximately 58,000 clones, 84% occurring once. The sample was CD4+ or CD8+ T cells sorted from blood, taken in a trial of the OX40 agonist ivuxolimab. The receptors derive from an adult with an advanced solid tumor such as melanoma, head and neck, liver or kidney cancer. CDR3s include the opening cysteine and the closing phenylalanine or tryptophan. A D gene is named only where the DNA matches it firmly. Expanded clones get a size class; other rows say once, few or many, or leave the size out.

j_call	d_call	clone_size	v_call	cdr3_nt	cdr3_aa
TRBJ2-1	NA	NA	TRBV6-6	TGTGCCAGCACCCTAGCACGGGGGAGCTACAATGAGCAGTTCTTC	CASTLARGSYNEQFF
TRBJ2-7	NA	NA	TRBV11-2	TGTGCCAGCAGCTCCGGACTTTCGCTGGAGCAGTACTTC	CASSSGLSLEQYF
TRBJ2-2	TRBD2	NA	TRBV15	TGTGCCACCAGCAGTAGCGGGGGGGCCCACACCGGGGAGCTGTTTTTT	CATSSSGGAHTGELFF
TRBJ2-2	NA	NA	TRBV5-3	TGTGCCAGAAGCTCGGGACCACATTCGAACACCGGGGAGCTGTTTTTT	CARSSGPHSNTGELFF
TRBJ2-1	NA	NA	TRBV13	TGTGCCAGCAGCTTACTGGGGGCCAATGAGCAGTTCTTC	CASSLLGANEQFF
TRBJ2-3	TRBD2	NA	TRBV28	TGTGCCAGCAGGCCTCCGGTCCTCCTCGCACTAGCGGGGCGAGATACGCAGTATTTT	CASRPPVLLALAGRDTQYF
TRBJ2-7	NA	NA	TRBV6-5	TGTGCCAGCGAGGGACAAGGGGAATCCTACGAGCAGTACTTC	CASEGQGESYEQYF
TRBJ2-7	TRBD2	NA	TRBV28	TGTGCCAGCAGGAACCGAAAGACTAGCGTCTACGAGCAGTACTTC	CASRNRKTSVYEQYF
TRBJ2-2	NA	NA	TRBV15	TGTGCCACCAGCAGAGATCAAATCGGGGAGCTGTTTTTT	CATSRDQIGELFF
TRBJ1-6	NA	NA	TRBV19	TGTGCCGCCCGGGGGGGGAAAAATTCACCCCTCCACTTT	CAARGGKNSPLHF
TRBJ1-2	NA	NA	TRBV27	TGTGCCAGCAGTTTCCTCTCGGGGGGCTTGTATGGCTACACCTTC	CASSFLSGGLYGYTF
TRBJ2-5	NA	NA	TRBV5-6	TGTGCCAGCAGCTCGGGGGCCAGGGGGGAGACCCAGTACTTC	CASSSGARGETQYF
TRBJ2-3	NA	NA	TRBV27	TGTGCCAGCACCCCTAAGTCTGGTGGGGTTACGCAGTATTTT	CASTPKSGGVTQYF
TRBJ1-1	TRBD1	few	TRBV7-6	TGTGCCAGCAGCTTTCCGGGACAGGGGCGTGGAGCTTTCTTT	CASSFPGQGRGAFF
TRBJ2-3	NA	NA	TRBV28	TGTGCCAGCAGTTCCTATCGACAGCGTGCAGATACGCAGTATTTT	CASSSYRQRADTQYF
TRBJ2-7	TRBD2	few	TRBV30	TGTGCCTGGGACACGGGGGGGCTGGAGCAGTACTTC	CAWDTGGLEQYF
TRBJ2-3	NA	NA	TRBV10-3	TGTGCCATCAGTGAGGGCGGGGACCGCACAGATACGCAGTATTTT	CAISEGGDRTDTQYF
TRBJ1-6	NA	NA	TRBV7-9	TGTGCCAGCAGCTTAGCGACAGGACGGGCTTCACCCCTCCACTTT	CASSLATGRASPLHF
TRBJ2-7	NA	NA	TRBV2	TGTGCCGGCAGTGAGGGATCTTTCGGCCACGAGCAGTACTTC	CAGSEGSFGHEQYF
TRBJ2-5	NA	NA	TRBV6-1	TGTGCCAGCTTGCGGGAGACCCAGTACTTC	CASLRETQYF
TRBJ2-6	NA	NA	TRBV28	TGTGCCAGCCGGACCAGCGGCGTGGGGGCCAACGTCCTGACTTTC	CASRTSGVGANVLTF
TRBJ2-3	TRBD2	NA	TRBV11-3	TGTGCCAGCAGCCCCTGGACTAGCGGGGACCTGACGACGCAGTATTTT	CASSPWTSGDLTTQYF
TRBJ2-7	NA	NA	TRBV20-1	TGCAGTGCTAGAGTTTACGAGCAGTACTTC	CSARVYEQYF
TRBJ2-2	NA	NA	TRBV7-2	TGTGCCAGCAGCTTAGATGGGCGCAGGGTGGGTCCCGGGGAGCTGTTTTTT	CASSLDGRRVGPGELFF
TRBJ2-3	NA	few	TRBV6-1	TGTGCCAGCAGGACCACAGATACGCAGTATTTT	CASRTTDTQYF
TRBJ1-1	NA	NA	TRBV9	TGTGCCAGCAGCGTAGGATTAGGTAGCACTGAAGCTTTCTTT	CASSVGLGSTEAFF
TRBJ2-6	TRBD1	NA	TRBV27	TGTGCCAGCAGTTTGTCTCCGGGACAGGCCTCCTCTGGGGCCAACGTCCTGACTTTC	CASSLSPGQASSGANVLTF
TRBJ1-3	NA	NA	TRBV5-8	TGTGCCAGCAGCTCGCCCGGACAGACGACCTCTGGAAACACCATATATTTT	CASSSPGQTTSGNTIYF
TRBJ2-7	TRBD2	NA	TRBV7-8	TGTGCCAGCAGGTCGGGAGCAGCGGGGCCCTCCTACGAGCAGTACTTC	CASRSGAAGPSYEQYF
TRBJ1-5	NA	NA	TRBV19	TGTGCCAGTAGTATTCGTTTTGGCAATCAGCCCCAGCATTTT	CASSIRFGNQPQHF
TRBJ1-2	NA	NA	TRBV19	TGTGCCAGTAGTATAGGGGGCTATAGCTACACCTTC	CASSIGGYSYTF
TRBJ1-3	NA	NA	TRBV6-5	TGTGCCAGCAGTTCGCTCCTGTTCCTCTTTTTT	CASSSLLFLFF
TRBJ2-3	TRBD2	NA	TRBV28	TGTGCCAGCAGTTTTTCGAGCGGGAGATGGGGCACAGATACGCAGTATTTT	CASSFSSGRWGTDTQYF
TRBJ2-7	TRBD1	NA	TRBV5-4	TGTGCCAGCAGTCTTCCGGACAGGCCCTACGAGCAGTACTTC	CASSLPDRPYEQYF
TRBJ2-1	TRBD2	NA	TRBV4-1	TGCGCCAGCAGCTCGAGCGGGAGCTCCTACAATGAGCAGTTCTTC	CASSSSGSSYNEQFF
TRBJ1-5	NA	NA	TRBV7-8	TGTGCCAGCAGCGCACCCGGACGGTCTAATCAGCCCCAGCATTTT	CASSAPGRSNQPQHF
TRBJ1-1	NA	NA	TRBV9	TGTGCCAGCAGCGTTGGGGGGGTAGGACCTGAAGCTTTCTTT	CASSVGGVGPEAFF
TRBJ1-5	NA	NA	TRBV29-1	TGCAGCGTTGGTCATAGCAATCAGCCCCAGCATTTT	CSVGHSNQPQHF
TRBJ2-7	NA	few	TRBV25-1	TGTGCCAGCGGGACCTACTCCTACGAGCAGTACTTC	CASGTYSYEQYF
TRBJ2-2	NA	NA	TRBV15	TGTGCCACCAGCAGAGACTCGAACACCGGGGAGCTGTTTTTT	CATSRDSNTGELFF
TRBJ2-1	NA	NA	TRBV11-2	TGTGCCAGCAGCTTAGAGGCCAGCGGGGAGCAGTTCTTC	CASSLEASGEQFF
TRBJ2-5	NA	once	TRBV2	TGTGCCAGCAGTGAGGGAGAGACCCAGTACTTC	CASSEGETQYF
TRBJ1-2	NA	once	TRBV28	TGTGCCAGCAGTTTATCTCGGGTTGAGTATGGCTACACCTTC	CASSLSRVEYGYTF
TRBJ1-6	TRBD1	NA	TRBV30	TGTGCCTGGAGAGACAGGGGGCGCAGCTATAATTCACCCCTCCACTTT	CAWRDRGRSYNSPLHF